This TCR beta chain was captured by sequencing in a study of T cells after yellow fever vaccination. This clonotype turned up a few times. Its antigen is unknown. TCRdb used MiXCR to reprocess the 5' RACE reads, holding one entry per CDR3 protein. Of roughly 520,000 distinct CDR3 sequences listed, roughly a fifth are singletons. Notes on the study in general: Peaking faster, on day 5 versus 15, the secondary response was nonetheless weaker. Re-detected after boosting: most primary clones, more than 95% of CD4 and 75% to 90% of CD8. Repertoires obtained by FACS sorting could include abundant clonotypes that entered as contaminants from the bulk population. The CD4 compartment and the CD8 compartment contained a small share of clonotypes in common.

The V end lost 0 bases, the J end lost 1 base, and 18 bases lay between the germline ends. Germline V gene lookup returns CDR1 KGHSH and CDR2 LQKENI. The length of the CDR3 is 18 residues. This receptor was taken from a man younger than 30 who received the YFV17D yellow fever vaccine. Source: PBMCs, taken roughly 20 days after the first yellow fever vaccination. The chain carries TRBV18 and TRBJ2-5, with D possibly being TRBD2 (5 bases). The CDR3 DNA reads TGTGCCAGCTCACCACCGGCGCTAGCACGTACACCCCAAGAGACCCAGTACTTC. Residues: CASSPPALARTPQETQYF.